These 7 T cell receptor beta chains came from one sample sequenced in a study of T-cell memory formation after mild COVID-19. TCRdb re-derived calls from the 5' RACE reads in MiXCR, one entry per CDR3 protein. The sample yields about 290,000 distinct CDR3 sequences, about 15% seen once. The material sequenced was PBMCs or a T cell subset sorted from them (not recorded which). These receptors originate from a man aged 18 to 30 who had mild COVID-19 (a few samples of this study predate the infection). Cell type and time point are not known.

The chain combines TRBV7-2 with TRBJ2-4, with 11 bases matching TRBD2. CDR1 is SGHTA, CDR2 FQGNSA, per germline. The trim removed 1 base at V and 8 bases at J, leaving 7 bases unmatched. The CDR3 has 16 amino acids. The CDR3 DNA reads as TGTGCCAGCAGCTTAGGATTTAGCGGGGGGGCCGACATTCAGTACTTC. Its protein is CASSLGFSGGADIQYF.

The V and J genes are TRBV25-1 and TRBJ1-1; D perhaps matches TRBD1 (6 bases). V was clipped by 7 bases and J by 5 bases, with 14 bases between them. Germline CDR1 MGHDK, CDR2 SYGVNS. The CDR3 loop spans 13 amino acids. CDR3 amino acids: CASTEVGGTEAFF. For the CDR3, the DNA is TGTGCCAGCACCGAGGTAGGGGGGACTGAAGCTTTCTTT.

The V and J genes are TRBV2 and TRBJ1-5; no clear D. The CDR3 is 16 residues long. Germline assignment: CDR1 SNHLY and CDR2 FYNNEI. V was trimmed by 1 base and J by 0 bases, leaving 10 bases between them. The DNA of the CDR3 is TGTGCCAGCAGTGAAGAGAGAGGATTTAGCAATCAGCCCCAGCATTTT. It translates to CASSEERGFSNQPQHF.

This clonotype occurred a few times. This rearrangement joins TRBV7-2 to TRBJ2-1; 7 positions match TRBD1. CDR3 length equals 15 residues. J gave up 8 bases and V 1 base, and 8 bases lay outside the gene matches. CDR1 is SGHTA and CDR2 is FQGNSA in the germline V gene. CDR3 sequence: CASSLEPDRVDEQFF. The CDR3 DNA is TGTGCCAGCAGCTTAGAGCCCGACAGGGTCGATGAGCAGTTCTTC.

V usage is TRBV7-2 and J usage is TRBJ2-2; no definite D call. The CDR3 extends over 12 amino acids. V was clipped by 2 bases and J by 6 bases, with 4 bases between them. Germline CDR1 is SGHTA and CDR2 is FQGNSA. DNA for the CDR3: TGTGCCAGCAGCTTAACTGCCGGGGAGCTGTTTTTT. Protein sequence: CASSLTAGELFF.

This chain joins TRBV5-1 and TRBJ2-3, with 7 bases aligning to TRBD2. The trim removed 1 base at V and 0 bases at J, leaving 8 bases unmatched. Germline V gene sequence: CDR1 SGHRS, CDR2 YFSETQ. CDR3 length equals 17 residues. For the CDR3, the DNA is TGCGCCAGCAGCTTGCCAGTAAGAGCGGGGAGCACAGATACGCAGTATTTT. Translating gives CASSLPVRAGSTDTQYF.

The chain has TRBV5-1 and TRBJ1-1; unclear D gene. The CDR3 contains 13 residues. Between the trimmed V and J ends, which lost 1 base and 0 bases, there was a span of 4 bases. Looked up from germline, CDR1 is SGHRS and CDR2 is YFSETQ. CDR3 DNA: TGCGCCAGCAGCTTGCACCTGAACACTGAAGCTTTCTTT. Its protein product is CASSLHLNTEAFF.